The 10 T cell receptor beta chains listed next were all sequenced from one sample in a study of cytomegalovirus exposure and HLA in healthy donors. Assay used: immunoSEQ multiplex PCR; TCRdb lists only in-frame clones, some missing. The table shows around 91,000 clones, with approximately 95% occurring only once. The specimen sequenced was PBMCs. The source of these receptors is a woman in her thirties in good health and CMV-seropositive.

The chain combines TRBV28 with TRBJ1-2; TRBD1 aligns across 8 bases. This CDR3 has 16 amino acids. Germline values: CDR1 MDHEN, CDR2 SYDVKM. Trimming took 1 base from V and 3 from J; bases not matched to a gene: 7. CDR3: CASSLFPGGDYYGYTF. In nucleotides, the CDR3 is TGTGCCAGCAGTTTATTCCCAGGGGGCGACTACTATGGCTACACCTTC.

This chain joins TRBV6-1 and TRBJ1-2, with 7 bases that match TRBD1. Losses at the gene ends were 7 bases for V and 6 bases for J; bases not matched to a gene: 11. The CDR3 length is 14 residues. CDR1 MNHNS and CDR2 SASEGT come from the germline V gene. The DNA of the CDR3 is TGTGCCAGCACCACATATACAGGGGTTAATGGCTACACCTTC. It is translated as CASTTYTGVNGYTF.

The V and J genes are TRBV18 and TRBJ2-4, with D maybe TRBD2 (6 bases). The CDR3 totals 18 residues. V lost 6 bases to trimming and J lost 1 base, with 22 bases between them. Germline V gene lookup returns CDR1 KGHSH and CDR2 LQKENI. CDR3 amino acids: CASSYVRRDGRAKNIQYF. Written as DNA, the CDR3 is TGTGCCAGCTCCTATGTCAGGCGGGACGGACGGGCCAAAAACATTCAGTACTTC.

The chain combines TRBV10-1 with TRBJ2-7; TRBD1 is a possible D gene (5 bases). CDR1 and CDR2 (germline): WNHNN, SYGVQD (reference sequence). The CDR3 has 16 residues. Trimming took 5 bases from V and 1 from J, leaving 18 bases between them. CDR3 bases: TGCGCCAGCAGTCTTACCCCCCCGACAGAATCCTACGAGCAGTACTTC. Residues: CASSLTPPTESYEQYF.

The chain carries TRBV18 and TRBJ2-1; D possibly corresponds to TRBD2 (6 bases). CDR1 is KGHSH, CDR2 LQKENI, per germline. The CDR3 consists of 18 residues. Trimming removed 5 bases from V and 0 bases from J, with 20 bases in between. Written as DNA, the CDR3 is TGTGCCAGCTCAGACCAGGAACGTCTAGCGAGCTCCTACAATGAGCAGTTCTTC. It codes for CASSDQERLASSYNEQFF.

Here the CDR3 reads CASTLNGVSGNTIYF. Here the CDR3 DNA reads TGTGCCAGCACCCTTAACGGGGTCTCTGGAAACACCATATATTTT. V gene TRBV6-5 combines with J gene TRBJ1-3; D gene ambiguous. Germline V CDR1 and CDR2: MNHEY, SVGAGI. The CDR3 is made up of 15 amino acids. The V gene lost 7 bases and the J gene lost 0 bases, with 13 bases spanning the gap.

The chain uses TRBV6-1 and TRBJ1-2; 8 bases are a match to TRBD1. CDR1 MNHNS and CDR2 SASEGT come from the germline V gene. V lost 0 bases to trimming and J lost 8 bases; unmatched junction nucleotides: 17. CDR3 size: 18 residues. The CDR3 protein is CASSEAQGQGAFLRGYTF. CDR3 sequence (DNA): TGTGCCAGCAGTGAAGCGCAGGGGCAGGGGGCATTCCTAAGGGGCTACACCTTC.

J is TRBJ2-7 and V is TRBV6-5; the D gene is possibly TRBD1 (5 bases). The germline V and J ends were trimmed by 6 bases and 1 base, with 10 bases remaining between them. Germline CDR1 reads MNHEY; CDR2 reads SVGAGI. This CDR3 contains 13 residues. In nucleotides, the CDR3 is TGTGCCAGCAGCAGGGCCGGTTCCTACGAGCAGTACTTC. Protein sequence: CASSRAGSYEQYF.

This clone was counted a single time. This rearrangement joins TRBV28 to TRBJ2-7, with D possibly TRBD2 on 6 matching bases. The CDR3 extends over 14 amino acids. Germline V CDR1 and CDR2: MDHEN, SYDVKM. Deletions cut 6 bases from V and 6 bases from J, with 18 bases between. The CDR3, as DNA: TGTGCCAGCAGCCACGGAGGGAGGAGGCCCGAGCAGTACTTC. Residues: CASSHGGRRPEQYF.

The V gene is TRBV2, the J gene TRBJ2-7, with 8 bases that match TRBD2. The CDR3 covers 15 residues. With V trimmed by 6 bases and J by 2 bases, 9 bases remained unmatched. Germline assignment: CDR1 SNHLY and CDR2 FYNNEI. CDR3 DNA sequence: TGTGCCAGCAGGGAGTTTAGCGGGAAACCCTACGAGCAGTACTTC. Translated, it gives CASREFSGKPYEQYF.